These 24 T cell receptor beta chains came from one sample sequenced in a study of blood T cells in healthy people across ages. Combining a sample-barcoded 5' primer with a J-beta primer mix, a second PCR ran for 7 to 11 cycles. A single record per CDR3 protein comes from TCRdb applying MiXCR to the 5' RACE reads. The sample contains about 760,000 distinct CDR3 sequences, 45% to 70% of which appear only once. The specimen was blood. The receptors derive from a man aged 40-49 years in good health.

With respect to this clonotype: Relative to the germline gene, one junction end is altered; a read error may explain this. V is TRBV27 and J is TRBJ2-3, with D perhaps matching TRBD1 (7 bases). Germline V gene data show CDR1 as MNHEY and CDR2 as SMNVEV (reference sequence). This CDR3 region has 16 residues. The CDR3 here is CASSPQGGVSTGTQYF. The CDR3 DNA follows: TGTGCCAGCAGTCCCCAGGGGGGAGTTAGCACAGGTACGCAGTATTTT.

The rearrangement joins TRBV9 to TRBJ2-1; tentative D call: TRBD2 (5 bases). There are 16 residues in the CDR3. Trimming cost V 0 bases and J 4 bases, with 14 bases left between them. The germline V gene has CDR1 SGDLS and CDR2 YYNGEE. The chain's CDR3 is CASSVVGLAVYNEQFF. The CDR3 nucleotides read TGTGCCAGCAGCGTAGTTGGGCTAGCAGTTTACAATGAGCAGTTCTTC.

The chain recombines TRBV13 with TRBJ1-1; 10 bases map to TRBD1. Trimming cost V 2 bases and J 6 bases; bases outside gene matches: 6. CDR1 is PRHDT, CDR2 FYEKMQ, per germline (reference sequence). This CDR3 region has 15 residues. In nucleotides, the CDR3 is TGTGCCAGCAGCTTACCGGGACAGGGGTATCCTGAAGCTTTCTTT. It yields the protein CASSLPGQGYPEAFF.

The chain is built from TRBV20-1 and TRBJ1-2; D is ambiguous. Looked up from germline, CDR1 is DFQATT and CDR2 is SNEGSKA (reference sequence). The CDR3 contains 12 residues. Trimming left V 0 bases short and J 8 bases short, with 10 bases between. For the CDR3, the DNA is TGCAGTGCTAGAGAGAGTTTCGACGGCTACACCTTC. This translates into CSARESFDGYTF.

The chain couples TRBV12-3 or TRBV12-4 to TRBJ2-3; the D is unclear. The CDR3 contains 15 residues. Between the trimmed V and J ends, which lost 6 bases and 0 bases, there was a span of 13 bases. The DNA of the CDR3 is TGTGCCAGCAGCCGTGATAGCCCTAGCACAGATACGCAGTATTTT. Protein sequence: CASSRDSPSTDTQYF.

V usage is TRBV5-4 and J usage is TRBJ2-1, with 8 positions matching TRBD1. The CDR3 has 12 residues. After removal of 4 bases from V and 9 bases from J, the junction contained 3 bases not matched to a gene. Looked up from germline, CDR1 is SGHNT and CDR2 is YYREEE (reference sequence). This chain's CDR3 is CASSLTGAEQFF. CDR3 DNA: TGTGCCAGCAGCCTGACAGGGGCTGAGCAGTTCTTC.

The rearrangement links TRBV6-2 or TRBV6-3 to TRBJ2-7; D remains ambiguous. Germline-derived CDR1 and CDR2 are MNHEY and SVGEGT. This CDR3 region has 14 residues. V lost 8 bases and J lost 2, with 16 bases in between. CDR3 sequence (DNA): TGTGCCAGCGCCCCCGAACCGGGTCCCTACGAGCAGTACTTC. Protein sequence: CASAPEPGPYEQYF.

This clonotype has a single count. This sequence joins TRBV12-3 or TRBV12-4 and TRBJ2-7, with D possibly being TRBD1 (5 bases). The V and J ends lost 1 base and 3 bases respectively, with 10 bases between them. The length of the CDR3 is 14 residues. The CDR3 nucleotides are TGTGCCAGCAGTTTAGGCAGGGTTGACTACGAGCAGTACTTC. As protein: CASSLGRVDYEQYF.

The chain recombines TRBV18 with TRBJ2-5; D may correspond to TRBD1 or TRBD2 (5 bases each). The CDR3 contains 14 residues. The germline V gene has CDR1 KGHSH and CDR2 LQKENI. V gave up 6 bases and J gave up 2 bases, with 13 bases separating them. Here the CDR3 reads CASSRGTEQETQYF. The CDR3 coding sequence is TGTGCCAGCTCGCGAGGGACGGAACAAGAGACCCAGTACTTC.

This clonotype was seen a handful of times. The CDR3 region has the DNA TGCGCCAGCAGCTCGATGACTAGCGGGCAAGAGACCCAGTACTTC. Its translation is CASSSMTSGQETQYF. The chain combines TRBV5-1 with TRBJ2-5, with TRBD2 matching over 10 bases. CDR3 length: 15 amino acids. Germline V gene sequence: CDR1 SGHRS, CDR2 YFSETQ. V lost 3 bases and J lost 2; bases outside the gene matches: 4.

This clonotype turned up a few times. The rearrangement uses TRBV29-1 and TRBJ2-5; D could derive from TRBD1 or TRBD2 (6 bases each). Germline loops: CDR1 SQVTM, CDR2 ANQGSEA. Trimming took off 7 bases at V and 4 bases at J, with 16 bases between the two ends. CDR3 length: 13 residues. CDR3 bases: TGCAGCGCAAGGGGGGTTTTCGCAGAGACCCAGTACTTC. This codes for CSARGVFAETQYF. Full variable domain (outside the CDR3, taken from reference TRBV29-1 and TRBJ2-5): SAVISQKPSRDICQRGTSLTIQCQVDSQVTMMFWYRQQPGQSLTLIATANQGSEATYESGFVIDKFPISRPNLTFSTLTVSNMSPEDSSIYLCSARGVFAETQYFGPGTRLLVL.

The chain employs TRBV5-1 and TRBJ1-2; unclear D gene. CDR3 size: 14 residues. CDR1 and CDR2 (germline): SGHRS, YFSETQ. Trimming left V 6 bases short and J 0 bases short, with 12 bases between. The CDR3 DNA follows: TGCGCCAGCACCCTTGGCGTAGCTAACTATGGCTACACCTTC. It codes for CASTLGVANYGYTF.

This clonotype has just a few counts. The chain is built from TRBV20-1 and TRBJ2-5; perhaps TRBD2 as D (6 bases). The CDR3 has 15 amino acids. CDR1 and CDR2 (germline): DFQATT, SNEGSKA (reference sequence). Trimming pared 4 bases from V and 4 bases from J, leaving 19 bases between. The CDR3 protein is CSANSGTEGSETQYF. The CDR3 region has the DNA TGCAGTGCTAATTCCGGGACGGAGGGGTCAGAGACCCAGTACTTC.

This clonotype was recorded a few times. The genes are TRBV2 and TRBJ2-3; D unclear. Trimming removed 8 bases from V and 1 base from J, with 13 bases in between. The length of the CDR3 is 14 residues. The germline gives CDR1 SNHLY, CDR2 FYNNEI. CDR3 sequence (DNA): TGTGCCAGCGGGTTTGAGCTGGGCACAGATACGCAGTATTTT. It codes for CASGFELGTDTQYF.

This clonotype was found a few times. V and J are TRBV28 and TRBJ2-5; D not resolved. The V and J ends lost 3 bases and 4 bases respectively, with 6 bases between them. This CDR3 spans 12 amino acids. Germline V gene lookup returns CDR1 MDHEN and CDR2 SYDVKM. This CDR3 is CASSLYLETQYF. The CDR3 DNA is TGTGCCAGCAGTTTGTACTTAGAGACCCAGTACTTC.

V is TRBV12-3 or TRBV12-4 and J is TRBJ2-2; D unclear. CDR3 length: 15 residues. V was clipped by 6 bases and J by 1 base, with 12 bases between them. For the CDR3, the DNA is TGTGCCAGCAGACCACGGGCGGTGAACACCGGGGAGCTGTTTTTT. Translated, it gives CASRPRAVNTGELFF.

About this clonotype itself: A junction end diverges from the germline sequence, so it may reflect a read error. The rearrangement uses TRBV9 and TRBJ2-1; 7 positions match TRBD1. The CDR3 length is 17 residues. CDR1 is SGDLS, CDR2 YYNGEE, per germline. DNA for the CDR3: TGTGCCAGCAGCGTAGCTATGGGCCAGGGGGTAGAAAATGGGCAGTTCTTC. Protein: CASSVAMGQGVENGQFF.

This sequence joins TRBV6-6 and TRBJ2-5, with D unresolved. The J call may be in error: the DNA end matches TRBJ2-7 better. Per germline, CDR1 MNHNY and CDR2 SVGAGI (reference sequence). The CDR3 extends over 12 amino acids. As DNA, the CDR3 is TGTGCCAGCAGCCACACACGTTACGAGCAGTACTTC. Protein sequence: CASSHTRYEQYF.

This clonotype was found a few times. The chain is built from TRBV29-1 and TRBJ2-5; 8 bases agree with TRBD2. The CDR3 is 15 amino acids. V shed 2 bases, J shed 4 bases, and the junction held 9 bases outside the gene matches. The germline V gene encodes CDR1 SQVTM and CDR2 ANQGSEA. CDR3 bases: TGCAGCGTTGAATTTTTCGGGGGGGAAATAGAGACCCAGTACTTC. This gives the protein CSVEFFGGEIETQYF.

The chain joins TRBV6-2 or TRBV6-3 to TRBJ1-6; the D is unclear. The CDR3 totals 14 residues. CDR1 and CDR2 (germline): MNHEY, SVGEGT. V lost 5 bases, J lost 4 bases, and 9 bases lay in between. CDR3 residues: CASSVPRYNSPLHF. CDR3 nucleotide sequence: TGTGCCAGCAGTGTGCCGAGATATAATTCACCCCTCCACTTT.

CDR3 DNA: TGTGCCTGGAATGGTTCTCCGGGCTACACCTTC. As protein: CAWNGSPGYTF. The chain employs TRBV30 and TRBJ1-2; D uncertain. This CDR3 comprises 11 residues. The V and J ends lost 4 bases and 8 bases respectively, with 11 bases between them. Per the germline V gene, CDR1 is GTSNPN and CDR2 is SVGIG (reference sequence).

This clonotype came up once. This chain's CDR3 is CSARVEQHSNEQFF. The DNA for the CDR3 is TGCAGTGCTAGAGTCGAACAGCACAGCAATGAGCAGTTCTTC. The V gene is TRBV20-1, the J gene TRBJ2-1; D remains unclear. The germline V and J ends were trimmed by 1 base and 6 bases, with 13 bases remaining between them. Germline CDR1 is DFQATT and CDR2 is SNEGSKA (reference sequence). The CDR3 consists of 14 residues.

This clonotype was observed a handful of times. The DNA of the CDR3 is TGTGCCAGCAGCTCGGACACGCACCAAGAGACCCAGTACTTC. Translating it yields CASSSDTHQETQYF. This chain connects TRBV7-9 to TRBJ2-5; maybe TRBD1 (5 bases). Germline-derived CDR1 and CDR2 are SEHNR and FQNEAQ (reference sequence). The V end was cut by 4 bases, the J end by 0 bases, with 9 bases between. The CDR3 loop spans 14 amino acids.

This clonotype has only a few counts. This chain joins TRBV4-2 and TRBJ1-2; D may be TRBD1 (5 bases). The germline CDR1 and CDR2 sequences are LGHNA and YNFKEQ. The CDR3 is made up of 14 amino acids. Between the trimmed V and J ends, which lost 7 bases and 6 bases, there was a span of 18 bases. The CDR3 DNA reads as TGTGCCAGCACCGGGACTGATAAACTAGATGGCTACACCTTC. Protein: CASTGTDKLDGYTF.